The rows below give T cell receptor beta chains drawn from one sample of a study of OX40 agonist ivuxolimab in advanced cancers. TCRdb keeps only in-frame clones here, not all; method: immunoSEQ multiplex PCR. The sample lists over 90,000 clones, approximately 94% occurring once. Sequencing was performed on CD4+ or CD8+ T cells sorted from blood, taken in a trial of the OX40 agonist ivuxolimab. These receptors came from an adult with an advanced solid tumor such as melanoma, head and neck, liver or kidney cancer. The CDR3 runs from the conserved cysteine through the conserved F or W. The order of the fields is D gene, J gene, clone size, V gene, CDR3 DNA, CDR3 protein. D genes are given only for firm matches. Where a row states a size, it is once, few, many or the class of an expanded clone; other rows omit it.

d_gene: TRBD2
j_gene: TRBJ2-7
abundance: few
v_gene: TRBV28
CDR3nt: TGTGCCAGCAGTTTCCCCGGGACTAGGTCGGTCGAGCAGTACTTC
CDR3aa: CASSFPGTRSVEQYF

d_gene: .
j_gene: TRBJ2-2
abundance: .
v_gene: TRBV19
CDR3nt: TGTGCCAGTAGTATTTACCCCCCTGAGGGCCGGAACACCGGGGAGCTGTTTTTT
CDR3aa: CASSIYPPEGRNTGELFF

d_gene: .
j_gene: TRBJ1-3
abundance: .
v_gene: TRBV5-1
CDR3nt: TGCGCCAGCAGTTCTCGGGGGGGAATCGGAAACACCATATATTTT
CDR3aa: CASSSRGGIGNTIYF

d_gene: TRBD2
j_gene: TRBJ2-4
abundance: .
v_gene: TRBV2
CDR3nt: TGTGCCAGCAGTGCACTAGCGGGGGCGAACATTCAGTACTTC
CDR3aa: CASSALAGANIQYF

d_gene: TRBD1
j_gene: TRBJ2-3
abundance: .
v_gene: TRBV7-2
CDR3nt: TGTGCCAGCAGCTTCAGGGGGAACACAGATACGCAGTATTTT
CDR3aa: CASSFRGNTDTQYF

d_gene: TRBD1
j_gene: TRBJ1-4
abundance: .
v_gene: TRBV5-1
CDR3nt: TGTGCCAGCAGCCCACGGACAGGGGCGCCAAAACTGTTTTTT
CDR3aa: CASSPRTGAPKLFF

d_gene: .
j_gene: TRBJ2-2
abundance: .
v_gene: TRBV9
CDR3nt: TGTGCCAGCAGCGTGGAGGGGAACACCGGGGAGCTGTTTTTT
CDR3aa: CASSVEGNTGELFF

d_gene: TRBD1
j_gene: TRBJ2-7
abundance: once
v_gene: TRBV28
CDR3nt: TGTGCCAGCAGTTTATCATGGGGACAGGGGGGGACCTACGAGCAGTACTTC
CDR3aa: CASSLSWGQGGTYEQYF

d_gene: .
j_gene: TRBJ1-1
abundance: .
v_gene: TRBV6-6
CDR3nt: TGTGCCAGCAGCCAGCCTAACACTGAAGCTTTCTTT
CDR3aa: CASSQPNTEAFF

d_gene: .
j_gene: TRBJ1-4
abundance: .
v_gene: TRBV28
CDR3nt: TGTGCCAGCAGAGGACGGAGGGACCCTTTTAATAACGCGATTAATGAAAAACTGTTTTTT
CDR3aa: CASRGRRDPFNNAINEKLFF

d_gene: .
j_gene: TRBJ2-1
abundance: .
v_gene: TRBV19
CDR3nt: TGTGCCAGTAGTATCAACACCTTCAATGAGCAGTTCTTC
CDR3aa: CASSINTFNEQFF

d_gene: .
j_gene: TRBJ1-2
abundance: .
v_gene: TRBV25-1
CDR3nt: TGTGCCAGCAGTGATTGGACACCCTATGGCTACACCTTC
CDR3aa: CASSDWTPYGYTF

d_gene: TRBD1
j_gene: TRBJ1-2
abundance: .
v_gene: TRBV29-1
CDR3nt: TGCAGCGTAGAGAGCGTAGGGGGCGGGTATGGCTACACCTTC
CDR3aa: CSVESVGGGYGYTF

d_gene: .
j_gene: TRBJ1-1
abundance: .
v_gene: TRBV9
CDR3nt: TGTGCCAGCAGTGGTGACACCACTGAAGCTTTCTTT
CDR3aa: CASSGDTTEAFF

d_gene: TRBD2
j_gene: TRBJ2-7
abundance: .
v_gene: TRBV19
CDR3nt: TGTGCCAGTAGTATATATCTAGCGGGAGCCTACGAGCAGTACTTC
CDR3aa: CASSIYLAGAYEQYF

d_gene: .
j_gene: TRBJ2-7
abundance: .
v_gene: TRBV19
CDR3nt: TGTGCCAGTAGTATTGCTGTGGGCGCCGGGTTCTACGAGCAGTACTTC
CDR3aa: CASSIAVGAGFYEQYF

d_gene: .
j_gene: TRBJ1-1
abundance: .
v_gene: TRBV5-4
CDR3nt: TGTGCCAGCAGCTTGGGTGGGGCTAGAAGTGAAGCTTTCTTT
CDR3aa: CASSLGGARSEAFF

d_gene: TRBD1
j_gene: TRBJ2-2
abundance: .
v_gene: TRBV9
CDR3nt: TGTGCCAGCAGCGTGGCTCCGGGGTTGGAACAGGGGACCGGGGAGCTGTTTTTT
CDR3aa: CASSVAPGLEQGTGELFF

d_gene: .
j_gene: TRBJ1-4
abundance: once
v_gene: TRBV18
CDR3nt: TGTGCCAGCTCACCACGCCAGGCAACTAATGAAAAACTGTTTTTT
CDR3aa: CASSPRQATNEKLFF

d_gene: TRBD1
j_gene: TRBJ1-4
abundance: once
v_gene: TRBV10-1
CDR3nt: TGCGCCAGCAGCCCCGGGACAGCTAATGAAAAACTGTTTTTT
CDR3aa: CASSPGTANEKLFF

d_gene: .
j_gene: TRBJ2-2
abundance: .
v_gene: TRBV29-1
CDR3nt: TGCAGCGTTGAAGGGGGGGTGAACACCGGGGAGCTGTTTTTT
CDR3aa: CSVEGGVNTGELFF

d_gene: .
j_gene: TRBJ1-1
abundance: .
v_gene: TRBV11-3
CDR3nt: TGTGCCAGCAGCTTAGGCGTACAGGGAACGGAAGCTTTCTTT
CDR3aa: CASSLGVQGTEAFF

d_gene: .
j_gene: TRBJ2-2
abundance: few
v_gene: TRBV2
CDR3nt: TGTGCCAGCACCGTGGAACGGAACACCGGGGAGCTGTTTTTT
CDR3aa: CASTVERNTGELFF

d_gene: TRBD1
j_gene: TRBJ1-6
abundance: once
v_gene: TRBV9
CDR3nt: TGTGCCAGCGCACCTGGGGGACAGGGATATTCACCCCTCCACTTT
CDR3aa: CASAPGGQGYSPLHF

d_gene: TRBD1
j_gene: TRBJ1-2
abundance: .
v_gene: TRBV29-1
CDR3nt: TGCAGCGTTCGACAGGGAGGGGTCGTGGGCTACACCTTC
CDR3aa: CSVRQGGVVGYTF

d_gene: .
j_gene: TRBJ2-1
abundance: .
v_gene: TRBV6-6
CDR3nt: TGTGCCAGCACCCACAGGGGAGGGCCGGACAATGAGCAGTTCTTC
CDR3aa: CASTHRGGPDNEQFF

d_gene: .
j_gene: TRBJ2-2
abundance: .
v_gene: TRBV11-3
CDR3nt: TGTGCCAGCAGCTTAGAGGGGAGCGGGTACACCGGGGAGCTGTTTTTT
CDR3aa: CASSLEGSGYTGELFF

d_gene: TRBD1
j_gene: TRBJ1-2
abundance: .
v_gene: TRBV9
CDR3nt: TGTGCCAGCAGCGCACAAACAGGGGGCGCGAGCGGCTACACCTTC
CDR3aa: CASSAQTGGASGYTF

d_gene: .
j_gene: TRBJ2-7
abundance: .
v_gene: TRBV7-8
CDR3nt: TGTGCCAGCAGCGGGACCCGGGACTCGATCCACGAGCAGTACTTC
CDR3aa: CASSGTRDSIHEQYF

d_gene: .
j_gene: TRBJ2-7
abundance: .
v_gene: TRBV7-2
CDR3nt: TGTGCCAGCAGCTTAGGGGGGCTACCGGTCTCCTACGAGCAGTACTTC
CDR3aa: CASSLGGLPVSYEQYF

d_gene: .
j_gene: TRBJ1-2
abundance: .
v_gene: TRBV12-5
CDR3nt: TGTGCTAGTGGTTTGTCGGGGACTAACTATGGCTACACCTTC
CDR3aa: CASGLSGTNYGYTF

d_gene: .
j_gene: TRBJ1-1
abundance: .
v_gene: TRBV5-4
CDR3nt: TGTGCCAGCAGCTACAAGACGGGGAACACTGAAGCTTTCTTT
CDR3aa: CASSYKTGNTEAFF

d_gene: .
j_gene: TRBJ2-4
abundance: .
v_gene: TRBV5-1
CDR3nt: TGCGCCAGCAGCCTGCAGGGAGTGGGAAACATTCAGTACTTC
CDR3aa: CASSLQGVGNIQYF

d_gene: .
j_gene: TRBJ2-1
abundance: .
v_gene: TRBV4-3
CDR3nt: TGCGCCAGCAGCCGGGACGTGACAGACACAAATGAGCAGTTCTTC
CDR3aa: CASSRDVTDTNEQFF

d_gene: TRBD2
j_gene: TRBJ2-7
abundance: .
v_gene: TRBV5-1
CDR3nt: TGCGCCAGCAGCTACGGGACTAGCGGTGGTTACGAGCAGTACTTC
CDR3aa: CASSYGTSGGYEQYF